The clone carrying this T cell receptor (beta chain) was counted many times. The antigen is not known. These data belong to a study of CD8 T cells in ankylosing spondylitis. Trimming at V came to 7 bases and at J to 2 bases, leaving 5 bases not matched to a gene. In germline, CDR1 is SGHRS, CDR2 YFSETQ. CDR3 length: 16 amino acids. Each CDR3 protein is one row after TCRdb ran MiXCR on the 5' RACE reads. Among 100,000 to 150,000 distinct CDR3 sequences, around 9.7% were seen once, and the ten largest hold 2.5% to 3.5%. The study, taken as a whole, reports: Matched ankylosing spondylitis synovial fluid reportedly contained a significantly enriched population of disease-linked clones.

The receptor was isolated from a male donor with ankylosing spondylitis or in good health (not recorded which). The rearrangement links TRBV5-1 to TRBJ2-1, with TRBD2 matching 14 bases. Sequenced material: blood, either unsorted or a sorted T cell fraction (not recorded which). The CDR3 loop is CASSQTSGRAYNEQFF. The CDR3, as DNA: TGCGCCAGCTCCCAGACTAGCGGGAGGGCCTACAATGAGCAGTTCTTC.